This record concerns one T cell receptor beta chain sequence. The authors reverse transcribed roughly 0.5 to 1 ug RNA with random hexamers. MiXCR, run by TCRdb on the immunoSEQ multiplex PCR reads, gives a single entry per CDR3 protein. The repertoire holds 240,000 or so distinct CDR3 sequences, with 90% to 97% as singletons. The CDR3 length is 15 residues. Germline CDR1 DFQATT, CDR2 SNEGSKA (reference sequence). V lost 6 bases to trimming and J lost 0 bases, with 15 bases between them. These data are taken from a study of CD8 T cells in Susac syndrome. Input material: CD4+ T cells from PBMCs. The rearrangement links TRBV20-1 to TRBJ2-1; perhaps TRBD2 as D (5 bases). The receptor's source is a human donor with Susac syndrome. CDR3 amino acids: CSAPRAVSSYNEQFF. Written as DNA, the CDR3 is TGCAGTGCCCCGAGGGCTGTTAGCTCCTACAATGAGCAGTTCTTC.